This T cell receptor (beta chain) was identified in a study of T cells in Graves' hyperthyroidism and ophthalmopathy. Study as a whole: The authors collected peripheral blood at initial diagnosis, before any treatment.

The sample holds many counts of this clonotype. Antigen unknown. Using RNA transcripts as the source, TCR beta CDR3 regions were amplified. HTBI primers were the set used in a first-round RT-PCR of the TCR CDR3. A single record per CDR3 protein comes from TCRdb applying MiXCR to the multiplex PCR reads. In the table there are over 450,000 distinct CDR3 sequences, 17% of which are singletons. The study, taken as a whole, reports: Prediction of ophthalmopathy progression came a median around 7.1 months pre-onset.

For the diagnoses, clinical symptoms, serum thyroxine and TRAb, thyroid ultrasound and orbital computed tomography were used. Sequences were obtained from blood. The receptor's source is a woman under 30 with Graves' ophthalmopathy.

This CDR3 reads CASSQDKGSYNEQFF. CDR3 coding DNA: TGTGCCAGCAGCCAAGACAAGGGTTCCTACAATGAGCAGTTCTTC. The rearrangement links TRBV3-1 to TRBJ2-1, with unresolved D. CDR3 length: 15 amino acids. The V and J ends lost 0 bases and 1 base respectively, with 7 bases between them. Germline V gene sequence: CDR1 LGHDT, CDR2 YNNKEL (reference sequence).